Following are 10 T cell receptor beta chains from one sample sequenced in a study of sequential checkpoint blockade in melanoma. Treatment: randomized to nivolumab then ipilimumab (arm A) or the reverse (arm B). Sequencing used immunoSEQ multiplex PCR; TCRdb keeps in-frame clones, though not all of them. The sample lists around 40,000 clones, roughly 85% seen once, with 9.5% to 15% in the top ten. The input for sequencing was CD8+ T cells sorted from blood (inferred from file names), taken from a patient given nivolumab and ipilimumab in sequence. The receptors were gathered from a human donor with melanoma.

The chain is built from TRBV21-1 and TRBJ2-2; TRBD1 is taken as the D call from the table, unchecked against the DNA. TRBV21-1 is assigned pseudogene status. The CDR3 contains 16 residues. The CDR3 sequence: CASSKGTGLDTGELFF. The CDR3, as DNA: TGTGCCAGCAGCAAAGGGACAGGGTTGGACACCGGGGAGCTGTTTTTT.

This clone has only one observation. V and J are TRBV5-6 and TRBJ2-5, with D possibly being TRBD1 (6 bases). V lost 3 bases, J lost 11 bases, and 14 bases lay in between. CDR3 length equals 12 residues. Germline V gene lookup returns CDR1 SGHDT and CDR2 YYEEEE. In DNA, the CDR3 is TGTGCCAGCAGCTCCACAGGGATTCGGCAGTACTTC. Translating gives CASSSTGIRQYF.

The chain recombines TRBV5-1 with TRBJ2-3; D may be TRBD2 (6 bases). With 3 bases removed from V and 0 bases from J, the gap between germline ends came to 17 bases. Germline loops: CDR1 SGHRS, CDR2 YFSETQ. The CDR3 contains 17 residues. Written as DNA, the CDR3 is TGCGCCAGCAGCTGGACAATAGCGGAACCTAGCACAGATACGCAGTATTTT. It specifies CASSWTIAEPSTDTQYF. The full variable domain, completed using reference TRBV5-1 and TRBJ2-3, is KAGVTQTPRYLIKTRGQQVTLSCSPISGHRSVSWYQQTPGQGLQFLFEYFSETQRNKGNFPGRFSGRQFSNSRSEMNVSTLELGDSALYLCASSWTIAEPSTDTQYFGPGTRLTVL.

J is TRBJ2-5 and V is TRBV7-9; a possible D gene is TRBD2 (5 bases). Between the trimmed V and J ends, which lost 1 base and 3 bases, there was a span of 9 bases. Germline V CDR1 and CDR2: SEHNR, FQNEAQ (reference sequence). The CDR3 runs 14 residues. The CDR3 reads CASSLVISEETQYF. In nucleotides, the CDR3 is TGTGCCAGCAGCTTAGTTATTAGCGAAGAGACCCAGTACTTC.

This chain connects TRBV28 to TRBJ2-7; 8 bases map to TRBD1. The CDR3 is made up of 15 amino acids. V gave up 5 bases and J gave up 0 bases; unmatched junction bases: 6. The germline gives CDR1 MDHEN, CDR2 SYDVKM. CDR3 bases: TGTGCCAGCAGTATAGGGACAGGTAGCTCCTACGAGCAGTACTTC. This sequence encodes CASSIGTGSSYEQYF.

This rearrangement joins TRBV14 to TRBJ2-1; a possible D gene is TRBD2 (5 bases). V gave up 4 bases and J gave up 10 bases, with 17 bases separating them. CDR1 and CDR2 from the germline V gene are SGHDN and FVKESK. The CDR3 extends over 14 amino acids. Written as DNA, the CDR3 is TGTGCCAGCAGCCCATGGGTGGGAGCGGAGGAGCAGTTCTTC. Amino acid sequence: CASSPWVGAEEQFF.

This sequence joins TRBV9 and TRBJ2-1, with 11 nucleotides matching TRBD2. The germline gives CDR1 SGDLS, CDR2 YYNGEE. The CDR3 length is 18 residues. J gave up 8 bases and V 2 bases, and 15 bases lay outside the gene matches. CDR3 in amino acids: CASSVSFHPSGRIYEQFF. The CDR3 DNA is TGTGCCAGCAGCGTCTCCTTTCACCCTAGCGGGAGGATCTATGAGCAGTTCTTC.

The chain recombines TRBV6-5 with TRBJ1-2; D unclear. Germline CDR1 MNHEY, CDR2 SVGAGI. V was cut by 2 bases and J by 5 bases, with 9 bases left in between. The CDR3 runs to 13 residues. CDR3 nucleotide sequence: TGTGCCAGCAGTTACACCACAGATTATGGCTACACCTTC. Residues: CASSYTTDYGYTF.

The chain combines TRBV28 with TRBJ2-7, with D possibly matching TRBD2 (5 bases). The CDR3 totals 13 residues. V was pared by 7 bases and J by 6 bases, with 16 bases between. Germline V gene sequence: CDR1 MDHEN, CDR2 SYDVKM. DNA for the CDR3: TGTGCCAGCACCCCGGTCGGAGGAGGCGAGCAGTACTTC. Amino acid sequence: CASTPVGGGEQYF.

The V and J genes are TRBV13 and TRBJ2-5, with D tentatively TRBD2 (6 bases). Germline V gene sequence: CDR1 PRHDT, CDR2 FYEKMQ (reference sequence). The germline V and J ends were trimmed by 5 bases and 2 bases, with 12 bases remaining between them. This CDR3 is built from 14 residues. The CDR3 DNA reads as TGTGCCAGCAGCAATCGCGGGGTGCAAGAGACCCAGTACTTC. It translates to CASSNRGVQETQYF. Based on the CDR3 plus reference TRBV13 and TRBJ2-5, the full variable domain is AAGVIQSPRHLIKEKRETATLKCYPIPRHDTVYWYQQGPGQDPQFLISFYEKMQSDKGSIPDRFSAQQFSDYHSELNMSSLELGDSALYFCASSNRGVQETQYFGPGTRLLVL.